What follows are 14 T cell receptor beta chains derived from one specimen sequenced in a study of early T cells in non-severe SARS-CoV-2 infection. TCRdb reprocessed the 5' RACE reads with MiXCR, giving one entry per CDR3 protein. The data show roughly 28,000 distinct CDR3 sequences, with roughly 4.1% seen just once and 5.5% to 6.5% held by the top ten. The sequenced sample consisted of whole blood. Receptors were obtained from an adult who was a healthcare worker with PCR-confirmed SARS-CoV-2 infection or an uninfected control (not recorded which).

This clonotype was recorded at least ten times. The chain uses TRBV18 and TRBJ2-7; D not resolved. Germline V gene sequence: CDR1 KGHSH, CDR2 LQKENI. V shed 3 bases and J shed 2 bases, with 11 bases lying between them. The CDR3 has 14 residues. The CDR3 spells CASSPHPSTYEQYF. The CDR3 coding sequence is TGTGCCAGCTCACCCCACCCCAGTACCTACGAGCAGTACTTC.

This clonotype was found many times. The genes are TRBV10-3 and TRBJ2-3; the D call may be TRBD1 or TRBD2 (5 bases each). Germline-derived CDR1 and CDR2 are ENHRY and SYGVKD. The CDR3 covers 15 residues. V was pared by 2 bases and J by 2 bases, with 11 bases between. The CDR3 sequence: CAISEMFGTTDTQYF. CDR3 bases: TGTGCCATCAGTGAGATGTTCGGGACCACAGATACGCAGTATTTT.

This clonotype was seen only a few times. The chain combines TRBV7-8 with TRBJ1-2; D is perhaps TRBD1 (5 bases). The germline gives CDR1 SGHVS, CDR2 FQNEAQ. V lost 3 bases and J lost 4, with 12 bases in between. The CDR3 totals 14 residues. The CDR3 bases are TGTGCCAGCAGCTTGGGACTTACCCTCTATGGCTACACCTTC. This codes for CASSLGLTLYGYTF. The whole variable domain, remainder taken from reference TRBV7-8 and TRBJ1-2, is GAGVSQSPRYKVAKRGQDVALRCDPISGHVSLFWYQQALGQGPEFLTYFQNEAQLDKSGLPSDRFFAERPEGSVSTLKIQRTQQEDSAVYLCASSLGLTLYGYTFGSGTRLTVV.

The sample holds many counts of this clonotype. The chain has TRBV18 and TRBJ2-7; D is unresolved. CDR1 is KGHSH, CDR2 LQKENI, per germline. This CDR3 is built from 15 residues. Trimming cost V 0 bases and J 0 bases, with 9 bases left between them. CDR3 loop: CASSPPGRSSYEQYF. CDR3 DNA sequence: TGTGCCAGCTCACCACCGGGCAGGAGCTCCTACGAGCAGTACTTC.

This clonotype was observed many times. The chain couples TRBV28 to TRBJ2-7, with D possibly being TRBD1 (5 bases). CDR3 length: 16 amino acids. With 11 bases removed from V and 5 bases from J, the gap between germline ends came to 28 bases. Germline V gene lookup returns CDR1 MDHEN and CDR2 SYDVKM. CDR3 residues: CASQFSSPPGANEQYF. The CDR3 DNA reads TGTGCCTCCCAGTTTAGTAGCCCACCTGGGGCAAACGAGCAGTACTTC.

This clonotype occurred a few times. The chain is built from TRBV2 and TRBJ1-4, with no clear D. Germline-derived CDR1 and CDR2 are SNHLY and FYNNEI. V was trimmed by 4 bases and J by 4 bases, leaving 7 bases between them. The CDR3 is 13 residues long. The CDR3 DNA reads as TGTGCCAGCAGTGTAAGATTTAATGAAAAACTGTTTTTT. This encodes CASSVRFNEKLFF.

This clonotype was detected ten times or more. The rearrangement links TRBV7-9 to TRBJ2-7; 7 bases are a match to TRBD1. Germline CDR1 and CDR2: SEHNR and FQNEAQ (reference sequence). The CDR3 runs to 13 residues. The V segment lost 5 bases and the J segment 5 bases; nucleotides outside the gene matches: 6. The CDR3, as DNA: TGTGCCAGCAGCCCAGACAGGGCCCACGAGCAGTACTTC. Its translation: CASSPDRAHEQYF.

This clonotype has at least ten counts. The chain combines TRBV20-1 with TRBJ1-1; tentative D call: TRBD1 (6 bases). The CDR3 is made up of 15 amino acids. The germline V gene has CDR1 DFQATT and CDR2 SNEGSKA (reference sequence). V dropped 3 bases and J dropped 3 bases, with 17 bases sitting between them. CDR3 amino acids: CSARKQGGGDTEAFF. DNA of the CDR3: TGCAGTGCTAGGAAACAGGGAGGCGGGGACACTGAAGCTTTCTTT.

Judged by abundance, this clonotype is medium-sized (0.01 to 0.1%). As DNA, the CDR3 is TGTGCCAGCAGCTTAGTCCGGACAGGGGGAACTGAAGCTTTCTTT. The encoded protein is CASSLVRTGGTEAFF. The gene calls are TRBV7-9 and TRBJ1-1, with TRBD1 matching 10 bases. V lost 1 base and J lost 5; bases outside the gene matches: 4. From germline, CDR1 is SEHNR and CDR2 FQNEAQ (reference sequence). CDR3 size: 15 residues.

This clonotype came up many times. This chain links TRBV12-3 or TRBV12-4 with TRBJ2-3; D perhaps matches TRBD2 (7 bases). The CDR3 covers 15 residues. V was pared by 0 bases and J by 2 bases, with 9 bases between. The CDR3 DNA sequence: TGTGCCAGCAGTTTAGCGGGGGGGCTCACAGATACGCAGTATTTT. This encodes CASSLAGGLTDTQYF.

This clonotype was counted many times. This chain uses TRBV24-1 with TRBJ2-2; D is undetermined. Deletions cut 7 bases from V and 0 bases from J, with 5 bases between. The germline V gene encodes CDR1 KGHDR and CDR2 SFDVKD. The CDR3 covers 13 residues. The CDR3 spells CATSGSNTGELFF. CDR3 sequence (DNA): TGTGCCACCAGCGGGTCGAACACCGGGGAGCTGTTTTTT.

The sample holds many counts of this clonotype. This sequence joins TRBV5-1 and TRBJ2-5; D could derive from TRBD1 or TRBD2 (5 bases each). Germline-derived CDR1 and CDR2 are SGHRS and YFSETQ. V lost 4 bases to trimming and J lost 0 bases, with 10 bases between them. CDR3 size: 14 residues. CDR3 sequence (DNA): TGCGCCAGCAGCCGGGACGCCTACCAAGAGACCCAGTACTTC. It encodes CASSRDAYQETQYF. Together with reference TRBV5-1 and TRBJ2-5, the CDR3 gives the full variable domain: KAGVTQTPRYLIKTRGQQVTLSCSPISGHRSVSWYQQTPGQGLQFLFEYFSETQRNKGNFPGRFSGRQFSNSRSEMNVSTLELGDSALYLCASSRDAYQETQYFGPGTRLLVL.

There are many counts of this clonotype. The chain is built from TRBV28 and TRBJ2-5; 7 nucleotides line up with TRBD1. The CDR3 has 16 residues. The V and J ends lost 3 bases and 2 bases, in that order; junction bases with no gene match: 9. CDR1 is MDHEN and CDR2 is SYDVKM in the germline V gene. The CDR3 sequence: CASSFTGQPGQETQYF. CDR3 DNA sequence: TGTGCCAGCAGTTTCACGGGACAGCCGGGGCAAGAGACCCAGTACTTC.

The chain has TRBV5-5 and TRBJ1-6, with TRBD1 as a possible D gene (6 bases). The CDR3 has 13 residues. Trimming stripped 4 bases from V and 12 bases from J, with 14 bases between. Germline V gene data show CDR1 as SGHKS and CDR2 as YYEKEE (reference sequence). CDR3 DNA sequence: TGTGCCAGCAGCGCGGGGGCCGTGGGACCCCTCCACTTT. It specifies CASSAGAVGPLHF.